This entry is about one T cell receptor (beta chain). Germline V lookup: CDR1 SGHAT, CDR2 FQNNGV. The junction had 2 bases not matched to a gene; V was cut back by 1 base and J by 3 bases. The CDR3 covers 15 residues. The data stem from a study of blood T cell repertoires in COVID-19. Study as a whole: Specimens from acute and convalescent COVID-19 originated in the United States, Italy and Spain.

Study processing details: For nucleated cells, counts were estimated from reference gene primer amplification. Measured with immunoSEQ multiplex PCR; TCRdb has only the in-frame clones, and not every one. The DNA was the basis for D and trimming; V, J and clone size are from that table. The table records more than 95,000 clones, 86% of them present only once. This receptor was obtained from a human donor in a cohort sampled during active COVID-19. This chain joins TRBV11-2 and TRBJ2-7, with 11 bases identical to TRBD1. Sequenced material: peripheral blood. In nucleotides, the CDR3 is TGTGCCAGCAGCTTAGCGGGACAGGGGGTCTACGAGCAGTACTTC. Protein product: CASSLAGQGVYEQYF.